Given below is one T cell receptor beta chain in context. This sample stems from a study of control samples from healthy donors and cancer patients. Per the germline V gene, CDR1 is SGHRS and CDR2 is YFSETQ. The V gene lost 0 bases and the J gene lost 4 bases, with 16 bases spanning the gap. The CDR3 is made up of 16 amino acids. Using immunoSEQ multiplex PCR, the repertoire was profiled, and TCRdb retains in-frame clones only, with some absent. The sample contains more than 65,000 clones, 80% to 90% of which appear only once. This TCR derives from a woman aged 60-70 years with head and neck cancer. The V call is TRBV5-1, the J call TRBJ1-1, with D possibly TRBD1 on 6 matching bases. Sequenced input: PBMCs. The CDR3 protein is CASSLGTGYLSTEAFF. In nucleotides, the CDR3 is TGCGCCAGCAGCTTGGGTACAGGGTATTTGAGCACTGAAGCTTTCTTT.